The text below deals with one T cell receptor (beta chain). This clonotype has ten or more counts. Its antigen is not yet known. Base-call qualities are not available, and no considerably larger clone is one nucleotide away. The TCR beta CDR3 regions were amplified from the RNA transcripts. The first round of RT-PCR for the TCR CDR3 was performed with the HTBI primer set and the Qiagen OneStep RT-PCR kit. The libraries were constructed in a second round of multiplex PCR and then size-selected and purified. Paired-end sequencing of the libraries was performed with 100 bp reads on an Illumina HiSeq2000. The authors processed their data as follows. Raw data were processed with SOAPnuke, discarding reads with adapters, uncalled bases, mean Phred below 15, or no exact constant-primer or identifier match. COPE v1.2.5 was used to merge high-quality paired reads, and clonotypes were defined as unique nucleotide sequences. Clonotypes were aligned to IMGT TRBV, TRBD and TRBJ reference segments using MiTCR v1.1. The analysis was restricted to V-J combinations with a frequency above 0.0001, which together covered just over 99% of the repertoires. The TCS score was defined as the ratio of F50 (clonal expansion) to E x V (chaos), calculated using BLOSUM62-based TCRdist between CDR3 peptides within each V-J. Welch's t-statistics and random forest reduced around 520 V-J features to 10 to 15, which were used in a naive Bayes classifier (R e1071). TCRdb cleaned the public reads at Q25 with fastp, built clones with MiXCR and kept in-frame beta chains. Rows merge per CDR3 protein into single entries with the most common DNA and genes. It is TCRdb's table, rather than the study itself, that gives the V and J calls and clone size. The sample data list fewer than 350,000 distinct CDR3 sequences, and about a sixth of these were observed just once. Of the sample, around 15% falls within the top ten clones.

Moderately to severely active disease, a Clinical Activity Score of at least 3, a NOSPECS grade of at least 4, and a duration under 3 months were present in ophthalmopathy patients. Any patient with an uncontrolled infection, another autoimmune disease, pregnancy or lactation was excluded. Clinical symptoms, serum thyroxine and TRAb, thyroid ultrasound, and orbital computed tomography formed the basis for the diagnoses. Ficoll-Paque density gradient centrifugation was used to isolate PBMCs from about 9.4 ml of fresh peripheral blood. Total RNA was extracted using Trizol reagent, and RNA quality was assessed on an Agilent 2100 Bioanalyzer. The germline V gene yields MNHEY for CDR1 and SVGEGT for CDR2. V and J are truncated by 2 bases and 0 bases respectively, leaving an intervening sequence of 8 bases. The CDR3 holds 15 amino acids from the cysteine to the phenylalanine. Of all the DNA, just the CDR3 is kept, 45 bases in frame from base 1.

This sample is drawn from a study of T cells in Graves' hyperthyroidism and ophthalmopathy (dated by TCRdb to between 2018 and 2021). Describing the broader study: Peripheral blood was collected at initial diagnosis, before any treatment. To identify distinguishing TCR V-J signatures, a discovery cohort of around 100 patients was used, comprising 43 with Graves' ophthalmopathy and under 60 with stable Graves' hyperthyroidism. Prospective prediction of ophthalmopathy was tested in an independent validation cohort of fewer than 20 hyperthyroidism patients and some 17 patients who later progressed to ophthalmopathy. The 90 to 100 discovery patients were randomly divided into training and test sets at a 7:3 ratio. In several Graves' hyperthyroidism patients, the study also compared T-cell repertoires from thyroid tissue with T-cell repertoires from blood. Following sampling, methimazole starting at 30 mg daily was given to hyperthyroidism patients, and high-dose intravenous methylprednisolone was given to ophthalmopathy patients. The paper reports TCR Vbeta CDR3 sequencing of fewer than 150 peripheral blood samples: approximately 43 ophthalmopathy, under 85 hyperthyroidism and 17 progressor patients. The research as a whole found: Most expanded thyroid clonotypes (frequency above 0.001) were also detected in blood, suggesting blood repertoires may reflect thyroid immune responses. Sample size was not statistically predetermined, and investigators were not blinded to group allocation. In validation, progression to ophthalmopathy was predicted by the model with 70.59% sensitivity and around 75% specificity, a median of roughly 6.4 months before onset. Ophthalmopathy was separated from stable hyperthyroidism by a 13 V-J signature model, with approximately 85% sensitivity and approximately 81% specificity obtained in cross-validation and 80%/75% obtained in testing.

The V and J genes are TRBV6-2 or TRBV6-3 and TRBJ1-3, with the D gene not confidently named. Sequencing was carried out using blood. This receptor was obtained from a woman between 40 and 55 years old with Graves' ophthalmopathy. The DNA sequence reads TGTGCCAGCAGTTACGGACCGCTCTCTGGAAACACCATATATTTT. Its protein product is CASSYGPLSGNTIYF.